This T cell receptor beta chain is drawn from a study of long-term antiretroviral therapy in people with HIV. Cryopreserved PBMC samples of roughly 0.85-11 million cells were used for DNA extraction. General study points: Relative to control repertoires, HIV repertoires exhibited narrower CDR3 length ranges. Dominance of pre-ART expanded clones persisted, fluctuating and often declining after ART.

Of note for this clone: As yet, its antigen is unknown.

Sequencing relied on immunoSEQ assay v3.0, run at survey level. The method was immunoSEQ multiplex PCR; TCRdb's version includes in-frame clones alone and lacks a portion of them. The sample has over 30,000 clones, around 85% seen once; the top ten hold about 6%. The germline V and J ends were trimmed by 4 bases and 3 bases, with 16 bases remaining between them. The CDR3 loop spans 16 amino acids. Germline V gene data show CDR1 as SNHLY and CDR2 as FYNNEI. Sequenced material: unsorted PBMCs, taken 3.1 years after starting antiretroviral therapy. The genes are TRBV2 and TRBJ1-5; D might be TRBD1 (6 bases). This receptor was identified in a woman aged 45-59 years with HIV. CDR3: CASSAVGGQINQPQHF. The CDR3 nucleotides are TGTGCCAGCAGTGCCGTTGGAGGACAGATCAATCAGCCCCAGCATTTT.